This T cell receptor beta chain comes out of a study of Ad26.COV2.S vaccination and SARS-CoV-2 variants. Regarding the study as a whole: Vaccinated individuals (as opposed to placebo recipients) had higher spike-specific TCR breadth.

The method was immunoSEQ multiplex PCR; TCRdb's version includes in-frame clones alone and lacks a portion of them. Among approximately 300,000 clones listed, roughly 84% were seen once. In regard to this clone: Its specificity is not known.

This sample's treatment: around 19 received Ad26.COV2.S at low or high dose, single or two shots; roughly five received placebo; per-sample allocation not given. The samples date from day 63 after the first vaccine or placebo injection. Germline CDR1 reads GTSNPN; CDR2 reads SVGIG (reference sequence). This CDR3 has 14 residues. With 2 bases removed from V and 3 bases from J, the gap between germline ends came to 8 bases. The source material was peripheral blood, sampled in a trial of Ad26.COV2.S vaccine versus placebo. The chain uses TRBV30 and TRBJ1-6; D call uncertain. The clonotype originates from a person between 18 and 65 years old who received the Ad26.COV2.S COVID-19 vaccine or a placebo. The CDR3 here is CAWSLLVYNSPLHF. DNA for the CDR3: TGTGCCTGGAGTTTATTAGTCTATAATTCACCCCTCCACTTT.